Below, 7 T cell receptor beta chains from the same sample are listed, as sequenced in a study of shared clonotypes between healthy human individuals. TCRdb's table, derived via immunoSEQ multiplex PCR, lists solely in-frame clones and lacks some. The sample yields hundreds of thousands of clones, 76% seen once. What was sequenced was PBMCs. All receptors derive from a woman aged 35 to 49 in good health. Some clones in this sample may be carry-over from other donors' samples.

This clone was counted a single time. This rearrangement joins TRBV27 to TRBJ2-5, with 11 bases lining up with TRBD2. Trimming at V came to 5 bases and at J to 2 bases, leaving 10 bases not matched to a gene. CDR1 MNHEY and CDR2 SMNVEV come from the germline V gene (reference sequence). This CDR3 is built from 17 residues. The CDR3 sequence: CASSTFSSGRTQETQYF. The CDR3 coding sequence is TGTGCCAGCAGTACCTTCTCTAGCGGGAGGACTCAAGAGACCCAGTACTTC.

The chain uses TRBV28 and TRBJ2-2; a weak D match, TRBD2 (6 bases). Trimming shortened V by 6 bases and J by 1 base, and 24 bases separated the two germline ends. From germline, CDR1 is MDHEN and CDR2 SYDVKM. This CDR3 comprises 19 residues. CDR3 sequence reads: CASRPKWLVGTLNTGELFF. The CDR3 bases are TGTGCCAGCAGGCCTAAGTGGTTAGTTGGGACTTTGAACACCGGGGAGCTGTTTTTT.

V is TRBV29-1 and J is TRBJ2-1; D unclear. The CDR3 loop spans 16 amino acids. Trimming took 6 bases from V and 0 from J, leaving 18 bases between them. Germline CDR1 and CDR2: SQVTM and ANQGSEA. The CDR3 nucleotides read TGCAGCGTGCCTGGAGTGCTCGTTAGCTCCTACAATGAGCAGTTCTTC. Protein sequence: CSVPGVLVSSYNEQFF.

This clone is a singleton in its sample. A far larger clone is one base from this, pointing to a likely read error. This rearrangement joins TRBV6-4 to TRBJ2-7; D gene ambiguous. This CDR3 region has 11 residues. Germline values: CDR1 MRHNA, CDR2 SNTAGT. V was clipped by 0 bases and J by 3 bases, with 0 bases between them. This chain's CDR3 is CASSDSYEQYF. The CDR3, as DNA: TGTGCCAGCAGTGACTCCTACGAGCAGTACTTC.

The sample holds many counts of this clone. Other DNA sequences in the sample encode the same CDR3. The chain carries TRBV6-1 and TRBJ1-5; D is unclear. This CDR3 comprises 12 residues. V was pared by 7 bases and J by 10 bases, with 14 bases between. Germline CDR1 MNHNS, CDR2 SASEGT. CDR3 sequence (DNA): TGTGCCAGCAAAGGGCCCAATGTTCCCCAGCATTTT. This encodes CASKGPNVPQHF.

Turning to this clone: One base separates it from a far larger clone, so it is likely a read error. V gene TRBV30 combines with J gene TRBJ2-2; D gene ambiguous. Germline values: CDR1 GTSNPN, CDR2 SVGIG (reference sequence). This CDR3 is 14 amino acids long. The DNA for the CDR3 is TGTACCTGGAGTCGGGTAGGGTTGTACGGGGAGCTGTTTTTT. Translation: CTWSRVGLYGELFF. Together with reference TRBV30 and TRBJ2-2, the CDR3 gives the full variable domain: SQTIHQWPATLVQPVGSPLSLECTVEGTSNPNLYWYRQAAGRGLQLLFYSVGIGQISSEVPQNLSASRPQDRQFILSSKKLLLSDSGFYLCTWSRVGLYGELFFGEGSRLTVL.

The chain joins TRBV9 to TRBJ2-3, with 9 bases that match TRBD2. The CDR3 spans 16 residues. The germline CDR1 and CDR2 sequences are SGDLS and YYNGEE. V shed 0 bases and J 3 bases; nucleotides not matched to a gene: 5. The CDR3 nucleotides are TGTGCCAGCAGCGTAGGCTTAGCGGGAGTGACAGATACGCAGTATTTT. Encoded protein: CASSVGLAGVTDTQYF.